The clone carrying this TCR beta chain showed up just a few times. Antigen specificity is unknown. V trimming: 0 bases; J trimming: 4 bases; junction bases outside the gene matches: 4. The CDR3 covers 16 residues. Germline lookup yields CDR1 MGHDK and CDR2 SYGVNS. The library targeted TCRbeta and was prepared with unique molecular identifiers. TCRdb re-derived calls from the PCR reads in MiXCR, one entry per CDR3 protein. The data show hundreds of thousands of distinct CDR3 sequences, with 15% to 20% seen just once and approximately 5% held by the top ten. This entry is derived from a study of T-cell reconstitution after alpha-beta-depleted transplantation in children. Whole-study results and caveats: Elevated TCRbeta diversity at day 60 was traced, in some patients, to surviving recipient T cells and thymic progenitors. Alpha-beta T cells present about two months after transplant were reported to originate from several hundred expanded graft clones. T-cell numbers and diversity one year post-transplant derived largely from freshly generated T cells.

This sample comprised PBMCs, mostly from graft donor cells, obtained 360 days after TCRalphabeta/CD19-depleted stem cell transplant. The chain has TRBV25-1 and TRBJ2-5, with 11 bases that match TRBD2. The receptor was derived from a male patient aged 10-17 years who had a stem cell transplant for acute lymphoblastic leukemia, so the T cells may come from the graft donor. CDR3 protein: CASSEYPLAGGETQYF. Here the CDR3 DNA reads TGTGCCAGCAGTGAATATCCCCTAGCGGGAGGAGAGACCCAGTACTTC.